This TCR beta chain came from a study of shared clonotypes between healthy human individuals. Comments on this clone: Its target is not known.

Healthy HIV-negative adults with no recent acute infections or vaccinations were recruited as donors. Data came from immunoSEQ multiplex PCR; TCRdb stores just in-frame clones and leaves some out. Of about 1.1 million clones listed, 70% to 80% are singletons. Whole-study results and caveats: Naive subsets generally had larger estimated richness than memory subsets.

The CDR3 sequence is 14 residues long. Per the germline V gene, CDR1 is SGHNT and CDR2 is YYREEE (reference sequence). Trimming removed 3 bases from V and 0 bases from J, with 8 bases in between. The receptor comes from a man aged 18 to 29 in good health. Some clones in this sample may be carry-over from other donors' samples. Sequencing used memory CD4+ T cells from PBMCs. The subset is: CD45RA-negative fraction. The chain carries TRBV5-4 and TRBJ2-3, with D perhaps TRBD2 (5 bases). DNA for the CDR3: TGTGCCAGCAGCTATGGAGGTAGCACAGATACGCAGTATTTT. Encoded protein: CASSYGGSTDTQYF.